This entry lists 12 T cell receptor beta chains sequenced from one sample in a study of T cell repertoires in aging, cancer and after chemotherapy. TRB rearrangements spanning V, D and J were amplified using mixed TRB-A/B primers. TCRdb recomputed calls from the multiplex PCR reads with MiXCR, one row per CDR3 protein. The table includes around 20,000 distinct CDR3 sequences, about two fifths detected once. The template was genomic DNA from peripheral blood, not RNA. The material sequenced was blood. These receptors were collected from a human donor with a solid tumor.

The chain combines TRBV7-2 with TRBJ2-5, with a tentative D call TRBD1 (6 bases). The CDR3 consists of 12 residues. Trimming shortened V by 5 bases and J by 5 bases, and 9 bases separated the two germline ends. Germline CDR1 reads SGHTA; CDR2 reads FQGNSA. The CDR3, as DNA: TGTGCCAGCAGCCCTAGGGGGGAGACCCAGTACTTC. Protein product: CASSPRGETQYF.

This clonotype has only a few counts. The rearrangement links TRBV6-1 to TRBJ1-6; D is unresolved. Germline V gives CDR1 MNHNS, CDR2 SASEGT. V lost 10 bases and J lost 4, with 11 bases in between. This CDR3 region has 13 residues. CDR3 sequence: CATRTEYNSPLHF. In DNA, the CDR3 is TGTGCCACCCGGACGGAGTATAATTCACCCCTCCACTTT.

This chain links TRBV5-1 with TRBJ1-6; no reliable D call. This CDR3 is 15 amino acids long. Trimming removed 3 bases at V and 0 bases at J, with 7 bases between. Germline values: CDR1 SGHRS, CDR2 YFSETQ. The CDR3: CASSWGFSYNSPLHF. Here the CDR3 DNA reads TGCGCCAGCAGCTGGGGATTCTCCTATAATTCACCCCTCCACTTT.

The chain is built from TRBV28 and TRBJ1-1; 7 bases fit TRBD1. The V and J ends lost 6 bases and 6 bases, in that order; junction bases with no gene match: 13. The CDR3 length is 15 residues. Germline CDR1 reads MDHEN; CDR2 reads SYDVKM. The CDR3 sequence: CASRLSAQGVPEAFF. As DNA, the CDR3 is TGTGCCAGCAGACTCTCCGCCCAGGGGGTACCTGAAGCTTTCTTT.

This clonotype was recorded only once. V is TRBV4-3 and J is TRBJ2-6; maybe TRBD1 (5 bases). Deletions cut 0 bases from V and 0 bases from J, with 6 bases between. The CDR3 length is 16 residues. The germline V gene has CDR1 LGHNA and CDR2 YSLEER. The CDR3 bases are TGCGCCAGCAGCCAAGAGGGGCCCTCTGGGGCCAACGTCCTGACTTTC. Amino acids: CASSQEGPSGANVLTF.

This clonotype has just a few counts. The chain couples TRBV19 to TRBJ2-7; 12 nucleotides agree with TRBD2. The CDR3 consists of 15 residues. The V and J ends lost 5 bases and 0 bases, in that order; junction bases with no gene match: 2. Germline CDR1 and CDR2: LNHDA and SQIVND (reference sequence). The CDR3 nucleotides read TGTGCCAGTAGTCCGACTAGCGGGGGCTCCTACGAGCAGTACTTC. Translating gives CASSPTSGGSYEQYF. Together with reference TRBV19 and TRBJ2-7, the CDR3 gives the full variable domain: DGGITQSPKYLFRKEGQNVTLSCEQNLNHDAMYWYRQDPGQGLRLIYYSQIVNDFQKGDIAEGYSVSREKKESFPLTVTSAQKNPTAFYLCASSPTSGGSYEQYFGPGTRLTVT.

This clonotype has more than one count but fewer than ten. CDR3 sequence (DNA): TGCAGCGTTGAAGGGTTGCAGGGGGTGGGGGGAAATGAGCAGTTCTTC. Translation: CSVEGLQGVGGNEQFF. The chain employs TRBV29-1 and TRBJ2-1; D is possibly TRBD1 (7 bases). The CDR3 spans 16 residues. Germline CDR1 and CDR2: SQVTM and ANQGSEA. With 1 base removed from V and 7 bases from J, the gap between germline ends came to 20 bases.

This clonotype was observed a few times. J is TRBJ1-1 and V is TRBV11-1, with D unclear. Germline loops: CDR1 SGHAT, CDR2 FQDESV (reference sequence). Trimming left V 5 bases short and J 1 base short, with 5 bases between. The CDR3 sequence is 12 residues long. The CDR3: CASSLANTEAFF. The CDR3 DNA reads as TGTGCCAGCAGCCTCGCGAACACTGAAGCTTTCTTT.

The V call is TRBV27, the J call TRBJ2-1; 7 bases map to TRBD2. Germline CDR1 MNHEY, CDR2 SMNVEV (reference sequence). V lost 6 bases to trimming and J lost 7 bases; unmatched junction nucleotides: 3. The CDR3 sequence is 12 residues long. CDR3 loop: CASRRESNEQFF. For the CDR3, the DNA is TGTGCCAGCAGGCGGGAGTCGAATGAGCAGTTCTTC.

The rearrangement links TRBV5-7 to TRBJ2-7, with D perhaps TRBD1 (6 bases). TRBV5-7 is known as an ORF, though its function is uncertain. Trimming shortened V by 0 bases and J by 3 bases, and 10 bases separated the two germline ends. The CDR3 consists of 14 residues. The CDR3 DNA reads TGTGCCAGCAGCTTGGCTTCCAGGGGCTACGAGCAGTACTTC. Its translation: CASSLASRGYEQYF.

The CDR3 DNA sequence: TGTGCCAGCAGCTTCCCGTTTCAACAGGGATTAATGAACACTGAAGCTTTCTTT. This translates into CASSFPFQQGLMNTEAFF. The chain combines TRBV5-6 with TRBJ1-1, with D possibly TRBD1 on 6 matching bases. The germline V gene has CDR1 SGHDT and CDR2 YYEEEE. The CDR3 has 18 amino acids. Trimming pared 2 bases from V and 0 bases from J, leaving 20 bases between.

This clonotype is labeled as medium-sized. J is TRBJ2-7 and V is TRBV19; no reliable D call. Germline CDR1 is LNHDA and CDR2 is SQIVND (reference sequence). The CDR3 is 15 residues long. V lost 1 base and J lost 6, with 16 bases in between. This CDR3 is CASSIGANRGVEQYF. CDR3 in DNA: TGTGCCAGTAGTATAGGGGCTAATAGAGGCGTCGAGCAGTACTTC.